The 4 T cell receptor beta chains reported below all come from one sample, sequenced in a study of response to subunit inactivated influenza vaccine. TCRdb reprocessed the RT-PCR reads with MiXCR, giving one entry per CDR3 protein. The data contain about 780,000 distinct CDR3 sequences, around 18% of them seen just once; the ten biggest clones take up approximately 10%. Sequencing was performed on PBMCs from blood, taken around 5 days after vaccination. These receptors were collected from a man aged 50 or older who received an inactivated influenza vaccine.

This clonotype was counted at least ten times. This chain links TRBV7-2 with TRBJ1-2; 10 positions agree with TRBD1. Germline V gene sequence: CDR1 SGHTA, CDR2 FQGNSA. CDR3 length: 13 residues. With V trimmed by 5 bases and J by 5 bases, 2 bases remained unmatched. CDR3 DNA sequence: TGTGCCAGCAGCCGGGACAGGGGATATGGCTACACCTTC. Protein: CASSRDRGYGYTF.

The sample holds a few counts of this clonotype. The genes are TRBV10-3 and TRBJ2-1; 9 bases match TRBD2. J was trimmed by 8 bases and V by 6 bases; bases with no gene match: 17. Germline assignment: CDR1 ENHRY and CDR2 SYGVKD. This CDR3 region has 17 residues. CDR3 loop: CAIRAGGPLHNDDEQFF. In nucleotides, the CDR3 is TGTGCCATCAGAGCGGGAGGCCCCCTTCACAATGACGATGAGCAGTTCTTC.

This clonotype was seen more than once but under ten times. The rearrangement links TRBV9 to TRBJ1-6, with TRBD1 as a possible D gene (6 bases). The CDR3 has 15 amino acids. Germline values: CDR1 SGDLS, CDR2 YYNGEE. The V end lost 0 bases, the J end lost 4 bases, and 8 bases lay between the germline ends. The CDR3 loop is CASSVDGQYNSPLHF. CDR3 sequence (DNA): TGTGCCAGCAGCGTAGACGGACAGTATAATTCACCCCTCCACTTT.

This clonotype showed up just a few times. The rearrangement joins TRBV6-5 to TRBJ2-5, with TRBD1 matching 8 bases. Germline assignment: CDR1 MNHEY and CDR2 SVGAGI. This CDR3 region has 13 residues. The V and J ends lost 6 bases and 7 bases, in that order; junction bases with no gene match: 7. For the CDR3, the DNA is TGTGCCAGCAGCTTAGGACAGGGAGGGACCCAGTACTTC. This codes for CASSLGQGGTQYF.